The subject of this entry is one T cell receptor beta chain. No antigen is known for it. The V gene's germline CDR1 is LNHDA and CDR2 SQIVND (reference sequence). The germline V and J ends were trimmed by 6 bases and 4 bases, with 19 bases remaining between them. CDR3 length equals 16 residues. This sample was taken from a study of T cells in localized non-small cell lung cancer. Study observations and caveats: Appearance in adjacent lung was seen for a median approximately 59 of the top 100 tumor clones. Prolonged overall survival went with higher T cell density in the blood. One tumor region alone was sequenced, and heterogeneity therefore remains possible.

Generated by immunoSEQ multiplex PCR, the TCRdb table keeps only in-frame clones and is missing some. This table has about 25,000 clones, roughly 90% appearing once. The receptor was isolated from a woman aged 35 to 75 with stage I lung adenocarcinoma. This specimen consisted of peripheral blood, obtained before any cancer treatment. The chain employs TRBV19 and TRBJ1-5; TRBD1 is a possible D gene (6 bases). The CDR3 nucleotides read TGTGCCAGTAGCACTATATCAGGACAGCCAAATCAGCCCCAGCATTTT. Translation gives CASSTISGQPNQPQHF.